The 23 T cell receptor beta chains below come from one sample, sequenced in a study of blood T cell repertoires in COVID-19. The assay was immunoSEQ multiplex PCR, and TCRdb's table has in-frame clones only and misses some. This table holds just over 95,000 clones, 82% found once. The sample consisted of peripheral blood. The origin of the receptors is a man older than 75 with acute or convalescent COVID-19.

This sequence joins TRBV27 and TRBJ2-7; 8 bases are shared with TRBD1. CDR1 MNHEY and CDR2 SMNVEV come from the germline V gene (reference sequence). The junction had 6 bases not matched to a gene; V was cut back by 1 base and J by 4 bases. The CDR3 sequence is 15 residues long. CDR3 loop: CASSLWTGSGYEQYF. For the CDR3, the DNA is TGTGCCAGCAGTTTATGGACAGGGTCGGGATACGAGCAGTACTTC.

The V and J genes are TRBV28 and TRBJ1-3; unclear D gene. Germline CDR1 MDHEN, CDR2 SYDVKM. V lost 5 bases and J 0 bases, leaving 14 bases between the germline ends. The CDR3 has 16 amino acids. The DNA of the CDR3 is TGTGCCAGCAGTCCCATTCAAGGACTCTCTGGAAACACCATATATTTT. Amino acids: CASSPIQGLSGNTIYF.

The rearrangement links TRBV28 to TRBJ2-5; 7 bases line up with TRBD2. Germline CDR1 MDHEN, CDR2 SYDVKM. V gave up 5 bases and J gave up 2 bases; unmatched junction bases: 5. This CDR3 is built from 14 residues. CDR3 DNA sequence: TGTGCCAGCAGTCCTTGGGGGGGTCAAGAGACCCAGTACTTC. It is translated as CASSPWGGQETQYF.

The V gene is TRBV18, the J gene TRBJ2-2, with TRBD2 identical over 7 bases. In germline, CDR1 is KGHSH, CDR2 LQKENI. The CDR3 contains 17 residues. V shed 1 base and J 1 base; nucleotides not matched to a gene: 6. CDR3 in amino acids: CASSPLAGRGNTGELFF. In DNA form, the CDR3 reads TGTGCCAGCTCACCACTCGCAGGGAGGGGGAACACCGGGGAGCTGTTTTTT.

The chain uses TRBV18 and TRBJ1-5; 7 nucleotides match TRBD1. The CDR3 is made up of 14 amino acids. CDR1 and CDR2 (germline): KGHSH, LQKENI. Unmatched junction bases numbered 3, after V lost 2 bases and J lost 5 bases. The CDR3 loop is CASSPGTGDQPQHF. In DNA, the CDR3 is TGTGCCAGCTCACCAGGAACAGGGGATCAGCCCCAGCATTTT.

The chain links TRBV24-1 to TRBJ1-5; D is ambiguous. Looked up from germline, CDR1 is KGHDR and CDR2 is SFDVKD. The CDR3 has 12 residues. Trimming removed 9 bases at V and 4 bases at J, with 9 bases between. The CDR3 reads CATQVGNQPQHF. The CDR3 nucleotides are TGTGCCACCCAGGTGGGTAATCAGCCCCAGCATTTT.

This chain links TRBV7-8 with TRBJ2-7; no clear D. This CDR3 has 13 residues. Trimming left V 3 bases short and J 4 bases short, with 10 bases between. Germline CDR1 SGHVS, CDR2 FQNEAQ. The CDR3 DNA follows: TGTGCCAGCAGCTTGGCAGTAAATTACGAGCAGTACTTC. It translates to CASSLAVNYEQYF.

The CDR3 region has the DNA TGCGCCAGCAGCATTCAGGGGGCAACTAATGAAAAACTGTTTTTT. It translates to CASSIQGATNEKLFF. The V gene is TRBV5-1, the J gene TRBJ1-4; 7 nucleotides match TRBD1. The CDR3 is made up of 15 amino acids. V gave up 4 bases and J gave up 0 bases; unmatched junction bases: 3. CDR1 is SGHRS, CDR2 YFSETQ, per germline.

This clone was seen once. This chain joins TRBV4-3 and TRBJ2-2; D unclear. The germline V gene encodes CDR1 LGHNA and CDR2 YSLEER. V was clipped by 0 bases and J by 5 bases, with 13 bases between them. This CDR3 has 16 amino acids. CDR3 loop: CASSQDPQVRTGELFF. The CDR3 DNA reads as TGCGCCAGCAGCCAAGATCCCCAGGTTAGGACCGGGGAGCTGTTTTTT.

The rearrangement links TRBV30 to TRBJ2-1; 11 positions agree with TRBD2. This CDR3 is 14 amino acids long. In germline, CDR1 is GTSNPN, CDR2 SVGIG (reference sequence). With 5 bases clipped from V and 6 bases from J, the junction kept 6 bases outside the gene matches. CDR3 in amino acids: CAWSRLAGTNEQFF. CDR3 DNA: TGTGCCTGGTCCCGACTAGCGGGGACCAATGAGCAGTTCTTC.

V gene TRBV12-3 or TRBV12-4 combines with J gene TRBJ1-5, with unresolved D. V lost 8 bases, J lost 3 bases, and 11 bases lay in between. The CDR3 sequence is 13 residues long. This chain's CDR3 is CASSYGDNQPQHF. CDR3 in DNA: TGTGCCAGCTCTTACGGTGACAATCAGCCCCAGCATTTT.

The V call is TRBV11-2, the J call TRBJ2-7, with 9 bases aligning to TRBD2. Germline V lookup: CDR1 SGHAT, CDR2 FQNNGV. CDR3 length: 16 residues. V was clipped by 1 base and J by 2 bases; unmatched bases: 6. The CDR3 DNA is TGTGCCAGCAGCTTAGGTACTAGCGGGCATACCTACGAGCAGTACTTC. Protein sequence: CASSLGTSGHTYEQYF.

The rearrangement uses TRBV7-9 and TRBJ1-4, with 7 bases fitting TRBD1. V was pared by 5 bases and J by 4 bases, with 7 bases of the junction left unmatched. CDR3 length: 15 residues. The germline V gene encodes CDR1 SEHNR and CDR2 FQNEAQ (reference sequence). CDR3 nucleotides: TGTGCCAGCAGCGACAAGGGACAGCATAATGAAAAACTGTTTTTT. Its protein product is CASSDKGQHNEKLFF.

The V call is TRBV7-2, the J call TRBJ1-6, with D unclear. Trimming removed 5 bases from V and 7 bases from J, with 12 bases in between. Looked up from germline, CDR1 is SGHTA and CDR2 is FQGNSA. The CDR3 spans 14 residues. In nucleotides, the CDR3 is TGTGCCAGCAGCCTACGGACTTACAATTCACCCCTCCACTTT. Amino acid sequence: CASSLRTYNSPLHF.

This chain uses TRBV5-4 with TRBJ1-1; D is ambiguous. This CDR3 contains 13 residues. Germline-derived CDR1 and CDR2 are SGHNT and YYREEE (reference sequence). Trimming removed 4 bases at V and 1 base at J, with 8 bases between. CDR3: CASSHGRNTEAFF. In nucleotides, the CDR3 is TGTGCCAGCAGCCACGGTCGGAACACTGAAGCTTTCTTT.

This chain connects TRBV28 to TRBJ1-2, with 7 positions matching TRBD1. Germline assignment: CDR1 MDHEN and CDR2 SYDVKM. The J segment lost 4 bases and the V segment lost 5 bases, leaving 19 bases of the junction unmatched. The CDR3 is 18 residues long. This chain's CDR3 is CASSRFPLPLDRAYGYTF. The DNA for the CDR3 is TGTGCCAGCAGTCGCTTTCCCCTTCCTCTTGACAGGGCCTATGGCTACACCTTC.

The chain carries TRBV2 and TRBJ1-3, with D possibly being TRBD1 (5 bases). The CDR3 has 15 residues. The germline V gene has CDR1 SNHLY and CDR2 FYNNEI. V gave up 6 bases and J gave up 4 bases, with 16 bases separating them. The CDR3 region has the DNA TGTGCCAGCAGCGCTGGGGCAGGAAAAGGAAACACCATATATTTT. Its protein product is CASSAGAGKGNTIYF.

This clone was detected only a few times. The rearrangement links TRBV23-1 to TRBJ2-7; TRBD1 is a possible D gene (6 bases). TRBV23-1 is noted as an ORF with a role that remains uncertain. Between the trimmed V and J ends, which lost 7 bases and 0 bases, there was a span of 13 bases. The CDR3 loop spans 14 amino acids. The CDR3: CASILQGRSYEQYF. Written as DNA, the CDR3 is TGCGCCAGCATCTTACAGGGCCGCTCCTACGAGCAGTACTTC.

The chain uses TRBV10-1 and TRBJ2-2; weak D call: TRBD1 (6 bases). V shed 3 bases and J shed 5 bases, with 22 bases lying between them. Germline V gene lookup returns CDR1 WNHNN and CDR2 SYGVQD (reference sequence). This CDR3 spans 18 amino acids. The CDR3 sequence is CASSDDRRRSLQTGELFF. The CDR3 nucleotides are TGCGCCAGCAGTGACGACAGGCGACGCTCCCTCCAAACCGGGGAGCTGTTTTTT.

V usage is TRBV4-3 and J usage is TRBJ2-7; no clear D. The CDR3 has 15 amino acids. The V end lost 0 bases, the J end lost 1 base, and 10 bases lay between the germline ends. Germline assignment: CDR1 LGHNA and CDR2 YSLEER. This CDR3 reads CASSQDRAESYEQYF. The CDR3 coding sequence is TGCGCCAGCAGCCAAGATCGAGCTGAATCCTACGAGCAGTACTTC.

This clone has only a few counts. J is TRBJ2-7 and V is TRBV11-3; 7 nucleotides align to TRBD2. This CDR3 is built from 15 residues. CDR1 is SGHNT and CDR2 is YENEEA in the germline V gene. V trimming: 4 bases; J trimming: 0 bases; junction bases outside the gene matches: 6. The CDR3 DNA sequence: TGTGCCAGCAGCTCGAGCGGGGCAGACTCCTACGAGCAGTACTTC. Amino acids: CASSSSGADSYEQYF.

The chain couples TRBV5-6 to TRBJ2-5, with D uncertain. Deletions cut 1 base from V and 3 bases from J, with 10 bases between. This CDR3 is 14 amino acids long. CDR1 is SGHDT, CDR2 YYEEEE, per germline. The CDR3 nucleotides are TGTGCCAGCAGCTTGCCCCCGCTAGAAGAGACCCAGTACTTC. Amino acids: CASSLPPLEETQYF.

This clone has only a few counts. The chain combines TRBV6-6 with TRBJ2-7; D call uncertain. This CDR3 is 15 amino acids long. The germline V gene has CDR1 MNHNY and CDR2 SVGAGI (reference sequence). Trimming took 7 bases from V and 2 from J, leaving 18 bases between them. Here the CDR3 DNA reads TGTGCCAGCACCGGATCTCAGGCCTCCACCTACGAGCAGTACTTC. Amino acids: CASTGSQASTYEQYF.